This passage covers 23 T cell receptor beta chains from one sample sequenced in a study of shared clonotypes between healthy human individuals. Cells designated naive CD8 were CD45RO-negative and were positively selected for CCR7, with terminally differentiated effector memory CD45RA+ cells excluded. Clones were sequenced by immunoSEQ multiplex PCR, and TCRdb holds only the in-frame ones, with some missing. The profile covers some 580,000 clones, with 95% to 98% appearing a single time and 0.25% to 0.35% taken by the ten largest. Input material: naive CD8+ T cells sorted from blood. All receptors derive from a man younger than 45 in good health.

The V and J genes are TRBV4-1 and TRBJ2-7; 7 bases match TRBD2. The V gene end was trimmed by 3 bases and the J gene end by 3 bases; junction bases not matched to a gene: 8. Germline V gene lookup returns CDR1 MGHRA and CDR2 YSYEKL. The CDR3 loop spans 15 amino acids. CDR3 DNA: TGCGCCAGCAGCCATTTCACTAGCGATGACTACGAGCAGTACTTC. It specifies CASSHFTSDDYEQYF.

The chain recombines TRBV21-1 with TRBJ1-5; TRBD1, the table's D call, was not compared with the DNA. TRBV21-1 is an annotated pseudogene. The CDR3 sequence is 15 residues long. The DNA for the CDR3 is TGTGCCAGCAGACCCGGGACAGCCGACAATCAGCCCCAGCATTTT. It is translated as CASRPGTADNQPQHF.

The chain carries TRBV9 and TRBJ2-1, with TRBD1 as a possible D gene (5 bases). This CDR3 is 12 amino acids long. V was pared by 6 bases and J by 8 bases, with 12 bases between. Looked up from germline, CDR1 is SGDLS and CDR2 is YYNGEE. The CDR3 DNA sequence: TGTGCCAGCACCCGGTGGGGCGATGAGCAGTTCTTC. Amino acids: CASTRWGDEQFF.

The V and J genes are TRBV11-2 and TRBJ1-2, with 7 nucleotides matching TRBD1. V lost 6 bases to trimming and J lost 5 bases; unmatched junction nucleotides: 6. The CDR3 sequence is 13 residues long. Germline loops: CDR1 SGHAT, CDR2 FQNNGV. CDR3 bases: TGTGCCAGCAGAAAAAGGGACAGATATGGCTACACCTTC. Translated, it gives CASRKRDRYGYTF.

The genes are TRBV10-1 and TRBJ2-3, with D possibly TRBD1 on 5 matching bases. Trimming took off 0 bases at V and 7 bases at J, with 17 bases between the two ends. Germline lookup yields CDR1 WNHNN and CDR2 SYGVQD (reference sequence). The CDR3 is made up of 16 amino acids. CDR3 sequence: CASSESEGVSSNTQYF. In DNA, the CDR3 is TGCGCCAGCAGTGAGTCAGAAGGGGTATCCTCCAATACGCAGTATTTT.

A single count supports this clone. The genes are TRBV9 and TRBJ2-3; the D is unclear. The CDR3 contains 15 residues. The germline V and J ends were trimmed by 4 bases and 1 base, with 13 bases remaining between them. Germline V CDR1 and CDR2: SGDLS, YYNGEE. Written as DNA, the CDR3 is TGTGCCAGCAGCCCTTCGGTTGGGGGCACAGATACGCAGTATTTT. As protein: CASSPSVGGTDTQYF.

This chain connects TRBV5-1 to TRBJ2-1; a possible D gene is TRBD1 (6 bases). Trimming cost V 3 bases and J 7 bases, with 17 bases left between them. The length of the CDR3 is 15 residues. Germline lookup yields CDR1 SGHRS and CDR2 YFSETQ. CDR3 residues: CASSWGRDIENEQFF. Written as DNA, the CDR3 is TGCGCCAGCAGCTGGGGCCGGGACATTGAAAATGAGCAGTTCTTC.

V and J are TRBV5-6 and TRBJ2-1; 8 bases map to TRBD2. The V gene's germline CDR1 is SGHDT and CDR2 YYEEEE. Trimming cost V 1 base and J 8 bases; bases outside gene matches: 11. There are 16 residues in the CDR3. CDR3 coding DNA: TGTGCCAGCAGCTTGAGTAGCGGGAAGGTCGGCGATGAGCAGTTCTTC. Residues: CASSLSSGKVGDEQFF.

This rearrangement joins TRBV15 to TRBJ1-2, with D hard to call. The length of the CDR3 is 15 residues. Germline-derived CDR1 and CDR2 are LNHNV and YYDKDF (reference sequence). The V end was cut by 0 bases, the J end by 6 bases, with 14 bases between. CDR3 in amino acids: CATSRDEAAYNGYTF. In DNA form, the CDR3 reads TGTGCCACCAGCAGAGATGAGGCCGCATATAATGGCTACACCTTC.

The rearrangement links TRBV30 to TRBJ1-2; no clear D. The germline V and J ends were trimmed by 4 bases and 8 bases, with 14 bases remaining between them. The CDR3 has 12 residues. Germline V gene data show CDR1 as GTSNPN and CDR2 as SVGIG (reference sequence). As DNA, the CDR3 is TGTGCCTGGAATCCGAGGTCCGGCGGCTACACCTTC. It is translated as CAWNPRSGGYTF.

The chain combines TRBV11-2 with TRBJ2-2, with a weak D call TRBD1 (5 bases). This CDR3 spans 17 amino acids. Trimming removed 1 base at V and 3 bases at J, with 15 bases between. Per germline, CDR1 SGHAT and CDR2 FQNNGV. CDR3 in amino acids: CASSLGPEQVDTGELFF. The CDR3 DNA sequence: TGTGCCAGCAGCTTAGGCCCCGAACAGGTGGACACCGGGGAGCTGTTTTTT.

This chain links TRBV5-6 with TRBJ2-1; 7 positions agree with TRBD1. Germline lookup yields CDR1 SGHDT and CDR2 YYEEEE. The CDR3 is 15 amino acids. V dropped 3 bases and J dropped 4; count of bases not matched to a gene: 7. CDR3 nucleotide sequence: TGTGCCAGCAGCTCCCGGGACAGCCTTTACAATGAGCAGTTCTTC. Translating gives CASSSRDSLYNEQFF.

The chain has TRBV7-6 and TRBJ2-1; 13 nucleotides line up with TRBD2. The V segment lost 5 bases and the J segment 8 bases; nucleotides outside the gene matches: 9. Per germline, CDR1 SGHVS and CDR2 FNYEAQ. The CDR3 runs to 16 residues. The CDR3 nucleotides are TGTGCCAGCAGCCAAGTACTAGCGGGAGGGCCCGATGAGCAGTTCTTC. Its protein is CASSQVLAGGPDEQFF.

V is TRBV7-9 and J is TRBJ2-3; 12 nucleotides line up with TRBD2. CDR1 is SEHNR and CDR2 is FQNEAQ in the germline V gene (reference sequence). J was trimmed by 6 bases and V by 6 bases; bases with no gene match: 7. CDR3 length: 15 residues. The CDR3 region has the DNA TGTGCCAGCAGATTACTAGCGGGAGGTGAGGATACGCAGTATTTT. Translating it yields CASRLLAGGEDTQYF.

V usage is TRBV9 and J usage is TRBJ2-1; no clear D gene. This CDR3 has 12 amino acids. Germline loops: CDR1 SGDLS, CDR2 YYNGEE. The ends were cut back, 7 bases at V and 7 bases at J, with 12 bases in the middle. In nucleotides, the CDR3 is TGTGCCAGCGGTGCAATGGGAAATGAGCAGTTCTTC. Its protein is CASGAMGNEQFF.

The chain employs TRBV6-5 and TRBJ2-2, with D maybe TRBD1 (6 bases). Germline assignment: CDR1 MNHEY and CDR2 SVGAGI. CDR3 length equals 14 residues. Trimming took 10 bases from V and 0 from J, leaving 12 bases between them. CDR3 in DNA: TGTGCCACCGGGACATCTACGAACACCGGGGAGCTGTTTTTT. Its protein is CATGTSTNTGELFF.

A single count supports this clone. The J gene is TRBJ1-2, the V gene TRBV6-5; D remains unclear. This CDR3 spans 12 amino acids. From germline, CDR1 is MNHEY and CDR2 SVGAGI. With 8 bases removed from V and 8 bases from J, the gap between germline ends came to 15 bases. CDR3 in amino acids: CASFEPRGGYTF. As DNA, the CDR3 is TGTGCCAGCTTTGAACCCCGTGGGGGCTACACCTTC.

The count of this clone is one. The chain recombines TRBV5-5 with TRBJ1-4; D perhaps matches TRBD1 (6 bases). This CDR3 has 13 residues. V lost 0 bases and J lost 7, with 7 bases in between. Per germline, CDR1 SGHKS and CDR2 YYEKEE (reference sequence). CDR3 amino acids: CASSLVRGEKLFF. CDR3 nucleotide sequence: TGTGCCAGCAGCTTGGTCAGGGGTGAAAAACTGTTTTTT.

V and J are TRBV14 and TRBJ1-1; TRBD1 matches at 9 bases. V lost 1 base and J lost 5; bases outside the gene matches: 11. The CDR3 is made up of 17 amino acids. Germline CDR1 reads SGHDN; CDR2 reads FVKESK. The CDR3 region is CASSQAGTGLLETEAFF. CDR3 DNA: TGTGCCAGCAGCCAAGCCGGGACAGGGTTATTAGAGACTGAAGCTTTCTTT.

The rearrangement uses TRBV19 and TRBJ1-1; 7 nucleotides line up with TRBD1. CDR1 is LNHDA, CDR2 SQIVND, per germline (reference sequence). The CDR3 extends over 12 amino acids. With V trimmed by 5 bases and J by 8 bases, 5 bases remained unmatched. The DNA for the CDR3 is TGTGCCAGTAGTGCCCACAGGGGAGAAGCTTTCTTT. Its translation is CASSAHRGEAFF. Variable domain in full (rest from reference TRBV19 and TRBJ1-1): DGGITQSPKYLFRKEGQNVTLSCEQNLNHDAMYWYRQDPGQGLRLIYYSQIVNDFQKGDIAEGYSVSREKKESFPLTVTSAQKNPTAFYLCASSAHRGEAFFGQGTRLTVV.

The rearrangement links TRBV14 to TRBJ2-3; the match to TRBD2 covers 9 bases. CDR1 is SGHDN and CDR2 is FVKESK in the germline V gene. The V and J ends lost 4 bases and 7 bases, in that order; junction bases with no gene match: 9. The CDR3 is 15 amino acids. The CDR3 loop reads CASSPGGSGRHTQYF. The CDR3 DNA reads as TGTGCCAGCAGCCCGGGGGGTAGCGGGAGACATACGCAGTATTTT.

The J gene is TRBJ1-2, the V gene TRBV6-1; D is possibly TRBD1 (5 bases). The V end was cut by 0 bases, the J end by 8 bases, with 22 bases between. The CDR3 runs to 17 residues. Germline assignment: CDR1 MNHNS and CDR2 SASEGT. CDR3 residues: CASSEANRGASLRGYTF. CDR3 bases: TGTGCCAGCAGTGAAGCCAACCGAGGGGCATCCTTACGGGGCTACACCTTC.

V usage is TRBV7-8 and J usage is TRBJ2-1; D unresolved. The CDR3 has 11 residues. CDR1 is SGHVS and CDR2 is FQNEAQ in the germline V gene. Trimming cost V 2 bases and J 6 bases, with 2 bases left between them. The CDR3 DNA reads TGTGCCAGCAGCTTATTCAATGAGCAGTTCTTC. It yields the protein CASSLFNEQFF. The entire variable domain, with the rest obtained from reference TRBV7-8 and TRBJ2-1, is as follows: GAGVSQSPRYKVAKRGQDVALRCDPISGHVSLFWYQQALGQGPEFLTYFQNEAQLDKSGLPSDRFFAERPEGSVSTLKIQRTQQEDSAVYLCASSLFNEQFFGPGTRLTVL.